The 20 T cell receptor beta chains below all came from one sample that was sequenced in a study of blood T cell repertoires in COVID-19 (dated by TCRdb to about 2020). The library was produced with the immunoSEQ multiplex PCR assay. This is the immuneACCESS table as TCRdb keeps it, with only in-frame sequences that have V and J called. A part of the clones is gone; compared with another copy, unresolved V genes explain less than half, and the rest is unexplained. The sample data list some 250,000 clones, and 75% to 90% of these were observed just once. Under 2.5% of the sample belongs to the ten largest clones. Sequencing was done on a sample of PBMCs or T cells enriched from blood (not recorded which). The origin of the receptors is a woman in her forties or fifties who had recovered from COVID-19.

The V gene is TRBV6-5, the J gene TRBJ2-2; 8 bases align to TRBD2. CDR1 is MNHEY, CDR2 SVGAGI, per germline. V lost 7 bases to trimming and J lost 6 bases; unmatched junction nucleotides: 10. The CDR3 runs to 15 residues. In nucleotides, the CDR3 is TGTGCCAGCAAACGGGGGGAGACTAGCGCCGGGGAGCTGTTTTTT. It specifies CASKRGETSAGELFF.

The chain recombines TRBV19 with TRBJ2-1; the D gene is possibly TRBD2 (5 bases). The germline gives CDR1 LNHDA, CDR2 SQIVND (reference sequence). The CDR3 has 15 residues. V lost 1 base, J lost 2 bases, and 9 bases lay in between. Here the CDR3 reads CASSIAGMTYNEQFF. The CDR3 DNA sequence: TGTGCCAGTAGTATAGCCGGGATGACCTACAATGAGCAGTTCTTC.

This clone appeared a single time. The CDR3 sequence: CASSQFYGYTF. The CDR3 region has the DNA TGTGCCAGTAGTCAGTTTTATGGCTACACCTTC. The chain employs TRBV19 and TRBJ1-2; unclear D gene. Germline lookup yields CDR1 LNHDA and CDR2 SQIVND (reference sequence). V gave up 5 bases and J gave up 5 bases, with 6 bases separating them. This CDR3 has 11 residues.

The CDR3 DNA reads TGTGCCAGCAGCAAAGTATCAGGACACCCGTTATATAATTCACCCCTCCACTTT. Its protein product is CASSKVSGHPLYNSPLHF. The gene calls are TRBV21-1 and TRBJ1-6; TRBD1 is the table's D call and was not checked against the DNA. TRBV21-1 is listed as a pseudogene. There are 18 residues in the CDR3.

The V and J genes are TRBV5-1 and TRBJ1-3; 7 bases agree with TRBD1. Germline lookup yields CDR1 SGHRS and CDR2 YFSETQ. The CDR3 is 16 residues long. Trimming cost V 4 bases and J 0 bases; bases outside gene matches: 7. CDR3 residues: CASSRRQGPSGNTIYF. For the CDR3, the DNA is TGCGCCAGCAGCAGAAGACAGGGCCCCTCTGGAAACACCATATATTTT.

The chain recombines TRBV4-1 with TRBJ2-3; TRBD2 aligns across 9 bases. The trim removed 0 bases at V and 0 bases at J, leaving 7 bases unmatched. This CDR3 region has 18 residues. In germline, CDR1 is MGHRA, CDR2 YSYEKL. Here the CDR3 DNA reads TGCGCCAGCAGCCAAGATAGGGCGGGAGGGCCCAGCACAGATACGCAGTATTTT. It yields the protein CASSQDRAGGPSTDTQYF.

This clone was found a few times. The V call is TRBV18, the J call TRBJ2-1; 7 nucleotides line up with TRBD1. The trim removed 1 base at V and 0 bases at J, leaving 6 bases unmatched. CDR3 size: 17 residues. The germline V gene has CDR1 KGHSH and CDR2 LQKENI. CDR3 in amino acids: CASSPLSRQGSYNEQFF. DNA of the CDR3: TGTGCCAGCTCACCACTCTCCCGACAGGGCTCCTACAATGAGCAGTTCTTC.

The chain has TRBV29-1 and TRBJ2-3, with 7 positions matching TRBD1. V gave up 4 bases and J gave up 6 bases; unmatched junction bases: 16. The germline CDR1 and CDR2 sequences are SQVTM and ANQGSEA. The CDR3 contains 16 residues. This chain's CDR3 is CSVVTGTASRADTQYF. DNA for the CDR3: TGCAGCGTTGTAACCGGGACAGCCAGCCGGGCGGATACGCAGTATTTT.

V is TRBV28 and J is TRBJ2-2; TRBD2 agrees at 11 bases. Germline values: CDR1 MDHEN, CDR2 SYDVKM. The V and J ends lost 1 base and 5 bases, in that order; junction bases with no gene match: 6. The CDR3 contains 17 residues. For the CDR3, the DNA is TGTGCCAGCAGTTTATTGGGACTAGCGGTTGTGACCGGGGAGCTGTTTTTT. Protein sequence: CASSLLGLAVVTGELFF.

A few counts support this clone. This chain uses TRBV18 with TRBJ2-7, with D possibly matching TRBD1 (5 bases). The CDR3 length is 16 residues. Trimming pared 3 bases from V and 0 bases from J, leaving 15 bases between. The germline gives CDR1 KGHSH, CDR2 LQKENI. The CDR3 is CASSPSRVPISYEQYF. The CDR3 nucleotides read TGTGCCAGCTCACCCTCCAGGGTTCCCATCTCCTACGAGCAGTACTTC.

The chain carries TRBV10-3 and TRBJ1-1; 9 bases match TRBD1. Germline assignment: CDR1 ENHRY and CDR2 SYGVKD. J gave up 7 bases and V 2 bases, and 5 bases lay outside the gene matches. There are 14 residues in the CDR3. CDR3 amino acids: CAISERQGVFEAFF. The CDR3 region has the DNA TGTGCCATCAGTGAGCGACAGGGGGTGTTTGAAGCTTTCTTT.

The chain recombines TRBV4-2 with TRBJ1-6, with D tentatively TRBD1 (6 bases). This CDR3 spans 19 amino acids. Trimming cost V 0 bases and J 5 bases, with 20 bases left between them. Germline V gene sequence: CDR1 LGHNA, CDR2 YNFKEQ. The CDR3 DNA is TGTGCCAGCAGCCAAGAAGTCACAGGGAGGGGGTCGCATAATTCACCCCTCCACTTT. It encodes CASSQEVTGRGSHNSPLHF.

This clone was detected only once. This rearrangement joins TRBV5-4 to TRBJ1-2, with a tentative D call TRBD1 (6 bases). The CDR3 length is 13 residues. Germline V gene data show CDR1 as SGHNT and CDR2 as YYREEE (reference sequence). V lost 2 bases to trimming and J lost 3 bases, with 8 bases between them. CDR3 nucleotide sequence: TGTGCCAGCAGCTTCGGACAGCACTATGGCTACACCTTC. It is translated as CASSFGQHYGYTF.

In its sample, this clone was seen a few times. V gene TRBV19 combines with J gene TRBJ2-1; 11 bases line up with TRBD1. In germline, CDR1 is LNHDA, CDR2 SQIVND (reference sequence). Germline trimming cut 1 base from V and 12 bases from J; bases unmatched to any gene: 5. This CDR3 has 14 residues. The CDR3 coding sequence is TGTGCCAGTAGTATAGCCGGACAGGGGGCTGGGCAGTTCTTC. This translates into CASSIAGQGAGQFF. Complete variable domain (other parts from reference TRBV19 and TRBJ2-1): DGGITQSPKYLFRKEGQNVTLSCEQNLNHDAMYWYRQDPGQGLRLIYYSQIVNDFQKGDIAEGYSVSREKKESFPLTVTSAQKNPTAFYLCASSIAGQGAGQFFGPGTRLTVL.

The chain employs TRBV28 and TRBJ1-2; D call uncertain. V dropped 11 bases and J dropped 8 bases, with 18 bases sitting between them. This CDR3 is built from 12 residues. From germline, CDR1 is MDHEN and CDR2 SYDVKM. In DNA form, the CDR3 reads TGTGCCGGCGGGAGAGGAGAAAGGGGCTACACCTTC. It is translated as CAGGRGERGYTF.

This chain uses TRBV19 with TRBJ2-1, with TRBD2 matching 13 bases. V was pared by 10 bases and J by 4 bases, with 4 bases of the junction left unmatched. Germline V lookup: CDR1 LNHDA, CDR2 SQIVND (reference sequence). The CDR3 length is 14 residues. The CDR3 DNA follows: TGTGCCACCAGGACTAGCGGGAGTTACAATGAGCAGTTCTTC. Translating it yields CATRTSGSYNEQFF.

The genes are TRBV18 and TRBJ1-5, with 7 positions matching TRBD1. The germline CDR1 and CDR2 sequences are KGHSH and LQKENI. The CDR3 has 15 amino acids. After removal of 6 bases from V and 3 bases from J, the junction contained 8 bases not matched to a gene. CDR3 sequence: CASSAGQTNNQPQHF. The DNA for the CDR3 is TGTGCCAGCTCGGCGGGACAGACTAACAATCAGCCCCAGCATTTT.

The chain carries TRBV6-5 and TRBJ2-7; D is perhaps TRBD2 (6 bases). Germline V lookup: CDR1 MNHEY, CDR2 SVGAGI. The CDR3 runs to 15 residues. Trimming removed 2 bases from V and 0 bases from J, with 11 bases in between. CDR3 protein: CASSYQAGSSYEQYF. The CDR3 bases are TGTGCCAGCAGTTACCAAGCGGGCAGCTCCTACGAGCAGTACTTC.

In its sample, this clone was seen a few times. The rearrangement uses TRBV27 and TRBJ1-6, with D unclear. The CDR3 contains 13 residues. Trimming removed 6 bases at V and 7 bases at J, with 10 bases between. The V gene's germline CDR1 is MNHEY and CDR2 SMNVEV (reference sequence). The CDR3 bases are TGTGCCAGCAGACTCAACTTCAATTCACCCCTCCACTTT. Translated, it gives CASRLNFNSPLHF.

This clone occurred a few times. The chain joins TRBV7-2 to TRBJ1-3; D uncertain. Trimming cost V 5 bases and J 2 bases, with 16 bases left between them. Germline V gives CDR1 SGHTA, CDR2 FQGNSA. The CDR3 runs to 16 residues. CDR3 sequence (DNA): TGTGCCAGCAGCCATTCAAACGCGATTACTGGAAACACCATATATTTT. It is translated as CASSHSNAITGNTIYF.